The present TCR beta chain was sequenced within a study of T cell responses to AZD1222 COVID-19 vaccine. Clones were sequenced by immunoSEQ multiplex PCR, and TCRdb holds only the in-frame ones, with some missing. The sample consists of roughly 120,000 clones, roughly 93% of them appearing once. The CDR3 covers 17 residues. V shed 2 bases, J shed 0 bases, and the junction held 7 bases outside the gene matches. Germline V lookup: CDR1 LNHDA, CDR2 SQIVND (reference sequence). Whole-study findings and limits: The CD4 TCRs associated with vaccination extended across spike and predominated at 160-218 and 743-854. Mostly white British, mostly female donors; authors suggested clonal diversity may be underestimated. Per reports, nearly half of all spike-specific TCRs target regions that are unmutated in variants.

The analysis combined second doses at about 4 or about 12 weeks. In the case of this clone: Its antigen is not identified.

This specimen consisted of peripheral blood, obtained 28 days after the second AZD1222 dose. The V call is TRBV19, the J call TRBJ1-2; 9 bases fit TRBD1. The sequence was collected from an adult who received the AZD1222 COVID-19 vaccine. CDR3 DNA sequence: TGTGCCAGTAGTATATTGATTGGGACAGGGACTAACTATGGCTACACCTTC. This translates into CASSILIGTGTNYGYTF.